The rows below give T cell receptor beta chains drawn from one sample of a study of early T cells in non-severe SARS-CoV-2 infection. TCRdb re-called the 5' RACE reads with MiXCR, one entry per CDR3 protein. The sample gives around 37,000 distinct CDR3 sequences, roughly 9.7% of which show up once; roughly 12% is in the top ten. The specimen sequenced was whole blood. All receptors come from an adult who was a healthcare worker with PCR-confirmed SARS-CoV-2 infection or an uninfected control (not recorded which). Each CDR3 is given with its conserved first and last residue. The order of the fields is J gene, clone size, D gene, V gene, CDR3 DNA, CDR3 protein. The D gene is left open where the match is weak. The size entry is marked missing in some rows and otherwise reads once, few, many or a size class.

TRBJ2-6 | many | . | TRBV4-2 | TGTGCCAGCAGCCAAGAGGGCAGTTCCTCTGGGGCCAACGTCCTGACTTTC | CASSQEGSSSGANVLTF
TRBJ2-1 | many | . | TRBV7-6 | TGTGCCAGCAGCTTAGGTGGGGGTGGTGGTGAGCAGTTCTTC | CASSLGGGGGEQFF
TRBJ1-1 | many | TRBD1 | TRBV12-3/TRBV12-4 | TGTGCCAGCAGTTTAGCCCCGGGGACAGGGGAAGTTCGAGCTTTCTTT | CASSLAPGTGEVRAFF
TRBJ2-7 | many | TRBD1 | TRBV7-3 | TGTGCCAGCAGCTTGGACAGGGGCGACGAGCAGTACTTC | CASSLDRGDEQYF
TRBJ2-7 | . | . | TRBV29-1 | TGCAGCGCCTCCGTAGCTTCCTACGAGCAGTACTTC | CSASVASYEQYF
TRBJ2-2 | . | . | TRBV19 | TGTGCCAGTAGTCCCAGGGACCCTACGAACACCGGGGAGCTGTTTTTT | CASSPRDPTNTGELFF
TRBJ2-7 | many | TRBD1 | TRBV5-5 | TGTGCCAGCAGCCCTGACGCCGGGACAGGGGCGTCCTACGAGCAGTACTTC | CASSPDAGTGASYEQYF
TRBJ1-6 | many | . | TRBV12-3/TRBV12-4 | TGTGCCAGCAGTGACCCCCCCGTAGGGAATTCACCCCTCCACTTT | CASSDPPVGNSPLHF
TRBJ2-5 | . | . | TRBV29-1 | TGCAGCGTTGGGGTCCTCCAAGAGACCCAGTACTTC | CSVGVLQETQYF
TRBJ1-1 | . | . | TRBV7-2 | TGTGCCAGCAGCTTACTAATTTCCACTGAAGCTTTCTTT | CASSLLISTEAFF
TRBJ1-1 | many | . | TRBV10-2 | TGCGCCAGCAGTGACCGAATGAACACTGAAGCTTTCTTT | CASSDRMNTEAFF
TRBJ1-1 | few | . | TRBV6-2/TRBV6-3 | TGTGCCAGCAGTTCCACCTCGGAGGAGCCTAACACTGAAGCTTTCTTT | CASSSTSEEPNTEAFF
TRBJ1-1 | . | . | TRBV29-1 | TGCAGCGTTTTAACAGGGCCTATGAACACTGAAGCTTTCTTT | CSVLTGPMNTEAFF
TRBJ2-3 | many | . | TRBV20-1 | TGCAGTGCCCCCGCGGCTAGCACAACAGATACGCAGTATTTT | CSAPAASTTDTQYF
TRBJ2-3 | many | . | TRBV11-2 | TGTGCCAGCAGCTTAGTGGCAGACGCCACAGATACGCAGTATTTT | CASSLVADATDTQYF
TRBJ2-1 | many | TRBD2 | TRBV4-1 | TGCGCCAGCAGCCAAACCCTTAGCGGGGGACCCAACAATGAGCAGTTCTTC | CASSQTLSGGPNNEQFF
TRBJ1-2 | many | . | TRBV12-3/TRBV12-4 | TGTGCCAGCGGGCCTGGGACGGGCTATGGCTACACCTTC | CASGPGTGYGYTF
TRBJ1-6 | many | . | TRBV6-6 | TGTGCTGGTCGGCAGAACACCTATAATTCACCCCTCCACTTT | CAGRQNTYNSPLHF
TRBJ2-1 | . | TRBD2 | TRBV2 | TGTGCCAGCCTAGCGGGGGGGCCCTACAATGAGCAGTTCTTC | CASLAGGPYNEQFF
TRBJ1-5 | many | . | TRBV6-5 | TGTGCCAGCAGTTACTTGAGGGGGAATCAGCCCCAGCATTTT | CASSYLRGNQPQHF
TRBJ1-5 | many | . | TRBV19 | TGTGCCAGTTCCGTCCAGGGGAATAGCAATCAGCCCCAGCATTTT | CASSVQGNSNQPQHF
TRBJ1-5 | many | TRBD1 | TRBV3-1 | TGTGCCAGCAGCTCACAGGGGGCCGTTCAGCCCCAGCATTTT | CASSSQGAVQPQHF
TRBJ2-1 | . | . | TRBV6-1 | TGTGCCAGCAGTGGACTAGATTACTACAATGAGCAGTTCTTC | CASSGLDYYNEQFF
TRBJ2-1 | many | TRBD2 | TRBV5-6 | TGTGCCAGCAGCTGTTGGATAGCGGGTCCCCCAGGATGTGAGCAGTTCTTC | CASSCWIAGPPGCEQFF
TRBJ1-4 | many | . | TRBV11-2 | TGTGCCAGCAGCTTAGTCGGCGGGGGCGGAAAACTGTTTTTT | CASSLVGGGGKLFF